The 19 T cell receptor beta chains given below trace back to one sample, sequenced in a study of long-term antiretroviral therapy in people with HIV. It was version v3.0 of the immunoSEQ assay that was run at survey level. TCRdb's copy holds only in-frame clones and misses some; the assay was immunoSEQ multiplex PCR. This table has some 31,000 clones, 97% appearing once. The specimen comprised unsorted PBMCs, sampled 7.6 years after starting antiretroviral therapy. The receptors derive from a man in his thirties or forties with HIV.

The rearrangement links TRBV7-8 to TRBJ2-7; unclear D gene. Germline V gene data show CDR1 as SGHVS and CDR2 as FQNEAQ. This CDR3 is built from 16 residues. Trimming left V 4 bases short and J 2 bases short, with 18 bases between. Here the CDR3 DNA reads TGTGCCAGCAGCTACTACAGAAACCCTTTGACCTACGAGCAGTACTTC. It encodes CASSYYRNPLTYEQYF.

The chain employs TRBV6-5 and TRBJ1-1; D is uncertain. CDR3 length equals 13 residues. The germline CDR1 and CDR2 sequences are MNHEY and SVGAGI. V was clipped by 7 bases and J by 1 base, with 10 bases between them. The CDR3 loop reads CASTGRPNTEAFF. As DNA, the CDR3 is TGTGCCAGCACTGGACGACCGAACACTGAAGCTTTCTTT.

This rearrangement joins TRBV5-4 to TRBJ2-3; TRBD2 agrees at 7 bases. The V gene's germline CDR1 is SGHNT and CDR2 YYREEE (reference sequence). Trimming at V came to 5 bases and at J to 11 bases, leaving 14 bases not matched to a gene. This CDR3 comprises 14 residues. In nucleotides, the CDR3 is TGTGCCAGCAGAGCTTGGGGAGGGGAGGGTAGGCAGTATTTT. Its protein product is CASRAWGGEGRQYF.

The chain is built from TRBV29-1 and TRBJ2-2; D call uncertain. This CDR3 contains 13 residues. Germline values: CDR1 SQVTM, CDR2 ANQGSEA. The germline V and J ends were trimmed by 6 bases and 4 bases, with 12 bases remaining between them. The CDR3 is CSVFGVSTGELFF. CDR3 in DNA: TGCAGCGTATTTGGTGTAAGCACCGGGGAGCTGTTTTTT.

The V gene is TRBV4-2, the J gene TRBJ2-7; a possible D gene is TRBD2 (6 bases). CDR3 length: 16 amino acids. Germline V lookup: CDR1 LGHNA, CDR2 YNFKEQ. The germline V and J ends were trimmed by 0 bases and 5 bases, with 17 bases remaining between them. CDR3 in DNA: TGTGCCAGCAGCCAAGATGCGGGGAGAGGGATAAACGAGCAGTACTTC. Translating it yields CASSQDAGRGINEQYF.

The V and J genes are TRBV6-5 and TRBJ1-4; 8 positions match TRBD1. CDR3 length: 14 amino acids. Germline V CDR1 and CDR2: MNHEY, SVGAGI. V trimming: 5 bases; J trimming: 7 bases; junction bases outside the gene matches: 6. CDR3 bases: TGTGCCAGCAGTGACAGGGGAGAGAGTGAAAAACTGTTTTTT. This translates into CASSDRGESEKLFF.

CDR3 sequence (DNA): TGTGCCAGCAGCGGGACAGGGGTCAATCAGCCCCAGCATTTT. It specifies CASSGTGVNQPQHF. The rearrangement uses TRBV25-1 and TRBJ1-5; 10 bases align to TRBD1. The ends lost 6 bases at V and 3 bases at J; junction bases unmatched: 2. CDR3 length equals 14 residues. The germline V gene has CDR1 MGHDK and CDR2 SYGVNS.

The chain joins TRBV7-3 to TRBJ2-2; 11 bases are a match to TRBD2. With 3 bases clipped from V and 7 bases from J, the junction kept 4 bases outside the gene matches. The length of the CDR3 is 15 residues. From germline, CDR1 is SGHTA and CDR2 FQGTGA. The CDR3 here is CASSFSGRDGGELFF. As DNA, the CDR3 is TGTGCCAGCAGCTTTAGCGGGAGGGACGGCGGGGAGCTGTTTTTT.

CDR3 coding DNA: TGTGCCGCGGGAGGGGGCATCTATGGCTACACCTTC. It yields the protein CAAGGGIYGYTF. This rearrangement joins TRBV7-9 to TRBJ1-2, with TRBD1 identical over 7 bases. The CDR3 is 12 amino acids. Looked up from germline, CDR1 is SEHNR and CDR2 is FQNEAQ (reference sequence). Trimming took 11 bases from V and 4 from J; bases not matched to a gene: 7.

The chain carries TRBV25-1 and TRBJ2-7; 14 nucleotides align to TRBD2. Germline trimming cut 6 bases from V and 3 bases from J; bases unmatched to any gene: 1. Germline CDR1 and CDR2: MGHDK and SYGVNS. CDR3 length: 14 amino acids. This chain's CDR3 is CASRGTSGSYEQYF. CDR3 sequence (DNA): TGTGCCAGCAGGGGGACTAGCGGGAGCTACGAGCAGTACTTC.

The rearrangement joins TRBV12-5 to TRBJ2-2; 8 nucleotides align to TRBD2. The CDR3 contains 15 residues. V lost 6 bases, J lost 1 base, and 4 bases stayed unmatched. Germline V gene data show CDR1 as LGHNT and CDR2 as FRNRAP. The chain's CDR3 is CASGGREGNTGELFF. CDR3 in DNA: TGTGCTAGTGGAGGCCGGGAGGGGAACACCGGGGAGCTGTTTTTT.

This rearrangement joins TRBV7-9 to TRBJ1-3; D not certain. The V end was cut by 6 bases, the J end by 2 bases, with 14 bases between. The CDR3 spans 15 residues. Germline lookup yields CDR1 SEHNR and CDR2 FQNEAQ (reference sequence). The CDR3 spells CASRPEGRAGNTIYF. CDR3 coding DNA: TGTGCCAGCAGGCCTGAGGGTCGAGCTGGAAACACCATATATTTT.

The CDR3 here is CSVAGDFATNEKLFF. The DNA for the CDR3 is TGCAGCGTAGCAGGGGACTTTGCAACTAATGAAAAACTGTTTTTT. The rearrangement uses TRBV29-1 and TRBJ1-4; D is possibly TRBD1 (6 bases). This CDR3 is built from 15 residues. Germline lookup yields CDR1 SQVTM and CDR2 ANQGSEA. V lost 6 bases and J lost 0, with 14 bases in between.

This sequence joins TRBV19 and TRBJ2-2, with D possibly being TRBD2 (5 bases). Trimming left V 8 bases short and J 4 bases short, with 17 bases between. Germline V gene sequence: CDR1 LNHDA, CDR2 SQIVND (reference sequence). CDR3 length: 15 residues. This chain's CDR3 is CASRGSASGTGELFF. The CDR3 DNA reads TGTGCCAGTCGTGGTAGCGCGTCGGGCACCGGGGAGCTGTTTTTT. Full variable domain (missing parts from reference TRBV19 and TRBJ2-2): DGGITQSPKYLFRKEGQNVTLSCEQNLNHDAMYWYRQDPGQGLRLIYYSQIVNDFQKGDIAEGYSVSREKKESFPLTVTSAQKNPTAFYLCASRGSASGTGELFFGEGSRLTVL.

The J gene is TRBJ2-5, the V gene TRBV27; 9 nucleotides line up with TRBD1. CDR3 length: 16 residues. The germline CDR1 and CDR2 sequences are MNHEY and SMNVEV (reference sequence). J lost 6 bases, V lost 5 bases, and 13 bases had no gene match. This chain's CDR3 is CASSPFRTGEGKTQYF. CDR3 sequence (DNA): TGTGCCAGCAGTCCCTTTCGGACAGGGGAAGGGAAGACCCAGTACTTC.

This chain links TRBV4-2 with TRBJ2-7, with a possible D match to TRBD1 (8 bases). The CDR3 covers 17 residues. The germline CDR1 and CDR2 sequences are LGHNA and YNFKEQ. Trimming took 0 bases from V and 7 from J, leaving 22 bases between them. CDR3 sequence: CASSQDWRGTGYLEQYF. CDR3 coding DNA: TGTGCCAGCAGCCAAGACTGGCGGGGGACAGGCTATTTGGAGCAGTACTTC.

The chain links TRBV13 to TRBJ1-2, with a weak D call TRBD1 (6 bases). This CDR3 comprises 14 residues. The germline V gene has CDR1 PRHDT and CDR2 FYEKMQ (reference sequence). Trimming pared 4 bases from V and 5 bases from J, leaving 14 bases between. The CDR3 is CASSYDRTPYGYTF. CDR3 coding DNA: TGTGCCAGCAGCTACGACAGGACCCCATATGGCTACACCTTC.

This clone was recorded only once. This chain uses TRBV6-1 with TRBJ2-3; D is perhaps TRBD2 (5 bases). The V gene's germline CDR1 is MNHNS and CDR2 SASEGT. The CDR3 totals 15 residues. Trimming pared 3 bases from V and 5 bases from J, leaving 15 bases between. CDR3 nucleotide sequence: TGTGCCAGCAGTGATTCCGGAGCGGTGCGAGATACGCAGTATTTT. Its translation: CASSDSGAVRDTQYF.

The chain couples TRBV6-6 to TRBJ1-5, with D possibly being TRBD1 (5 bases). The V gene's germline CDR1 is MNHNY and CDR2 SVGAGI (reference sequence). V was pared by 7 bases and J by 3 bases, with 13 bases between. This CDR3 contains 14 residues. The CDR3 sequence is CASNGQYFNQPQHF. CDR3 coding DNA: TGTGCCAGCAACGGACAATACTTCAATCAGCCCCAGCATTTT.